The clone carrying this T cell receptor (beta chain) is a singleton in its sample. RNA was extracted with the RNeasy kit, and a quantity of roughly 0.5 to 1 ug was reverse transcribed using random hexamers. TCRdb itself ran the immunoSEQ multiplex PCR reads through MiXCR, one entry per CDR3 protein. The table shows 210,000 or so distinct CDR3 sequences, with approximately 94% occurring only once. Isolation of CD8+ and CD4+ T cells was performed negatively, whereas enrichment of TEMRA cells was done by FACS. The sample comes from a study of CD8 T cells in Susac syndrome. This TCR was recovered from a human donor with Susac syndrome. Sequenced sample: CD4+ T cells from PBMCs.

The CDR3 bases are TGTGCCAGCAGTTCCCCCCCGCCCCCCCAAGAGACCCAGTACTTC. Protein sequence: CASSSPPPPQETQYF. The V and J genes are TRBV28 and TRBJ2-5; D uncertain. The CDR3 consists of 15 residues. Germline V gene lookup returns CDR1 MDHEN and CDR2 SYDVKM. The V end was cut by 4 bases, the J end by 1 base, with 13 bases between.